This T cell receptor beta chain was sequenced in a study of T cells in Graves' hyperthyroidism and ophthalmopathy. Whole-study findings and limits: Ophthalmopathy was identified by the model a median about 6 months ahead of onset.

Each person with ophthalmopathy scored at least 3 on the Clinical Activity Score, reached NOSPECS grade 4 or higher, and had been ill under 3 months. Based on clinical symptoms, serum thyroxine and TRAb, thyroid ultrasound and orbital computed tomography, diagnoses were reached. It was 8 to 10 ml of fresh peripheral blood that supplied the PBMCs. This clonotype was recorded a few times. The antigen remains undetermined. There were TCR beta CDR3 regions amplified from RNA transcripts. In the first-round RT-PCR of the TCR CDR3, the HTBI primer set was used. MiXCR was run by TCRdb on the multiplex PCR reads, yielding one entry per CDR3 protein. Here the sample spans 500,000 to 550,000 distinct CDR3 sequences, approximately 20% being singletons. This CDR3 contains 15 residues.

Source material: blood. This TCR was recovered from a man in his forties with Graves' ophthalmopathy. The chain links TRBV3-2 to TRBJ1-2. TRBV3-2 is marked as a pseudogene. The CDR3 region is CASSQGGNKSYGYTF. CDR3 bases: TGTGCCAGCAGCCAAGGAGGCAACAAAAGCTATGGCTACACCTTC.